These T cell receptor beta chains were read from a single sample in a study of monozygotic twins with inflammatory bowel disease. TCRdb processed the 5' RACE reads again and assigns one entry to each CDR3 protein, with no DNA. The sample features more than 300,000 distinct CDR3 sequences, with 2.5% to 3% in its top ten. Sequencing was performed on blood. The receptors shown here come from a human donor with ulcerative colitis or Crohn's disease, or a healthy co-twin of an affected twin (not recorded which). Both conserved end residues are part of each CDR3. Each record gives: J gene, V gene, CDR3 protein.

TRBJ1-5 | TRBV4-1 | CASSQQEISNQPQHF
TRBJ2-3 | TRBV5-1 | CASSFQDPSTDTQYF
TRBJ2-3 | TRBV7-2 | CASSPQGVRADTQYF
TRBJ1-2 | TRBV6-1 | CASSRQGDYGYTF
TRBJ2-7 | TRBV5-5 | CASSLTQWEQYF
TRBJ2-7 | TRBV6-5 | CASIRDGTYEQYF
TRBJ2-1 | TRBV6-2/TRBV6-3 | CASSFPVAGPSNNEQFF
TRBJ1-6 | TRBV5-1 | CASSLDGGNSPLHF
TRBJ1-3 | TRBV5-1 | CASPPGNTIYF
TRBJ2-2 | TRBV6-5 | CASSYARAANTGELFF
TRBJ2-7 | TRBV5-1 | CASSLDEQGSPWTYEQYF
TRBJ1-3 | TRBV7-2 | CASSPGASGNTIYF
TRBJ2-5 | TRBV24-1 | CATSGAGEGNQETQYF
TRBJ1-1 | TRBV9 | CASSESYWNTEAFF
TRBJ2-1 | TRBV6-2/TRBV6-3 | CASSGAGALGDEQFF
TRBJ1-6 | TRBV14 | CASSLTVVYPPFNSPLHF
TRBJ2-1 | TRBV13 | CASSLMGLGRSEQFF
TRBJ2-7 | TRBV12-3/TRBV12-4 | CTSSLVGTGDLEQYF
TRBJ2-7 | TRBV23-1 | CASSQSLDRGPYEQYF
TRBJ2-7 | TRBV9 | CASRSGTGDYEQYF
TRBJ2-7 | TRBV4-1 | CASSQDSGLTGSYEQYF
TRBJ1-4 | TRBV7-9 | CASSFGPRVEKLFF
TRBJ2-2 | TRBV7-9 | CASSLQGTGELFF
TRBJ1-2 | TRBV9 | CASSPEGKTMRGYTF
TRBJ2-7 | TRBV29-1 | CSVKSRDEQYF
TRBJ2-7 | TRBV5-1 | CASSLRVGYEQYF
TRBJ2-1 | TRBV6-2/TRBV6-3 | CASPGDNEQFF
TRBJ2-7 | TRBV4-2 | CASSQERVEYEQYF
TRBJ1-5 | TRBV11-2 | CASSRTGDGNQPQHF
TRBJ1-6 | TRBV12-3/TRBV12-4 | CASSTGGFNNSPLHF
TRBJ1-2 | TRBV7-3 | CASSSRPREGYTF
TRBJ1-1 | TRBV27 | CASTTLVGPQTEAFF
TRBJ1-2 | TRBV28 | CASRTTRNYGYTF
TRBJ1-3 | TRBV12-3/TRBV12-4 | CASRTVSGNTIYF
TRBJ1-2 | TRBV4-3 | CASSPDRGPSYGYTF
TRBJ2-1 | TRBV6-6 | CASSSQGAEQFF
TRBJ2-1 | TRBV9 | CASTNGLSYNEQFF
TRBJ1-1 | TRBV6-1 | CASSTPYRGTEAFF
TRBJ2-1 | TRBV2 | CASSDSFSGDTYNEQFF
TRBJ2-3 | TRBV14 | CASSQEWSSSSTDTQYF
TRBJ1-1 | TRBV7-9 | CASSPRDRAKNTEAFF
TRBJ1-6 | TRBV20-1 | CSAPQGEGSPLHF
TRBJ2-2 | TRBV27 | CASAHRVFTNTGELFF
TRBJ1-1 | TRBV20-1 | CSARDLMGATEAFF
TRBJ2-3 | TRBV3-1 | CASSQLGRGDTQYF
TRBJ2-6 | TRBV7-2 | CASSLDRGANVLTF
TRBJ2-7 | TRBV11-2 | CASSSIRDRPSYEQYF
TRBJ2-1 | TRBV6-2/TRBV6-3 | CASNLRWAGGPFGDEQFF
TRBJ1-2 | TRBV12-3/TRBV12-4 | CASSLAVEYGYTF
TRBJ1-4 | TRBV3-1 | CASSQEPGADEKLFF
TRBJ1-3 | TRBV10-3 | CAISEFLWGSGNTIYF